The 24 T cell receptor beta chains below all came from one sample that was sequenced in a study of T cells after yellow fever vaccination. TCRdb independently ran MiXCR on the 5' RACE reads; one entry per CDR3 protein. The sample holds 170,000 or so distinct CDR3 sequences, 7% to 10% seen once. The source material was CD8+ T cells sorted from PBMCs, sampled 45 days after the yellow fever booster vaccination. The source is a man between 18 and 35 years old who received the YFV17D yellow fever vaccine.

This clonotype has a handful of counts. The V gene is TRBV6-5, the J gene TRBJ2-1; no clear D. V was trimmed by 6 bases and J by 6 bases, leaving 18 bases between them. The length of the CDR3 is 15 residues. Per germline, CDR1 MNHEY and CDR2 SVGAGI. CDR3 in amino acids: CASSLLITSSNEQFF. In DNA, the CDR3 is TGTGCCAGCAGCCTTCTCATCACCTCATCCAATGAGCAGTTCTTC.

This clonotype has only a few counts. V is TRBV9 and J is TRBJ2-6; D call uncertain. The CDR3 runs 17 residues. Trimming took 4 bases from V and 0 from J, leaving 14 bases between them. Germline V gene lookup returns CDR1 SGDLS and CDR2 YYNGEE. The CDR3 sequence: CASSTRIGYSGANVLTF. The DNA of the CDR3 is TGTGCCAGCAGCACCCGGATCGGATACTCTGGGGCCAACGTCCTGACTTTC.

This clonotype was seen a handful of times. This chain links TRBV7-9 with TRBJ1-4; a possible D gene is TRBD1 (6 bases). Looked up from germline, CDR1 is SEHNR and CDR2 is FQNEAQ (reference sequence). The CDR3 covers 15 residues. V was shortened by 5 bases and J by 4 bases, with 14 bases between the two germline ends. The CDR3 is CASSPTGTRNEKLFF. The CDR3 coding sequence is TGTGCCAGCAGCCCCACCGGGACACGTAATGAAAAACTGTTTTTT. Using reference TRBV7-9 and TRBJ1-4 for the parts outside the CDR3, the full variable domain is DTGVSQNPRHKITKRGQNVTFRCDPISEHNRLYWYRQTLGQGPEFLTYFQNEAQLEKSRLLSDRFSAERPKGSFSTLEIQRTEQGDSAMYLCASSPTGTRNEKLFFGSGTQLSVL.

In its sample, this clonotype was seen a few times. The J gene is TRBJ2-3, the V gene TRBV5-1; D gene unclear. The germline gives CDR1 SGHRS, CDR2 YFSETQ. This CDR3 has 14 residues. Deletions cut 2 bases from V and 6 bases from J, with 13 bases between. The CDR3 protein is CASSFVGFGDTQYF. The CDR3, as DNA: TGCGCCAGCAGCTTCGTCGGATTTGGGGATACGCAGTATTTT.

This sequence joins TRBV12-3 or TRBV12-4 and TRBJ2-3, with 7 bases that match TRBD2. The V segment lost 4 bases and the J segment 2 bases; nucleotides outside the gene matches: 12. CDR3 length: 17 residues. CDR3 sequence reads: CASSWLSGRGYTDTQYF. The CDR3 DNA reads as TGTGCCAGCAGTTGGCTCAGCGGGCGGGGGTACACAGATACGCAGTATTTT.

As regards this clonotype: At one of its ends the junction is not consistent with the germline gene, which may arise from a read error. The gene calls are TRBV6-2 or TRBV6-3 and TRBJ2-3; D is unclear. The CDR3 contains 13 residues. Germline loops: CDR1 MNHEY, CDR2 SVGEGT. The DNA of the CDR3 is TGTGCCAGCAGTTACTCCAGCTCAGATACGGAGTATTTT. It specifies CASSYSSSDTEYF.

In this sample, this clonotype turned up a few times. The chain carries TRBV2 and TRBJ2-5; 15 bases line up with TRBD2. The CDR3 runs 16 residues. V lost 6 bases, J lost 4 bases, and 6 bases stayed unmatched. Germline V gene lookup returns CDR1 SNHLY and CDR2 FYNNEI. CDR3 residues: CASSLGLAGGTETQYF. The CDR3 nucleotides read TGTGCCAGCAGCTTAGGACTAGCGGGGGGGACAGAGACCCAGTACTTC. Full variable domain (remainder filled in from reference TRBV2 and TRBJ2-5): EPEVTQTPSHQVTQMGQEVILRCVPISNHLYFYWYRQILGQKVEFLVSFYNNEISEKSEIFDDQFSVERPDGSNFTLKIRSTKLEDSAMYFCASSLGLAGGTETQYFGPGTRLLVL.

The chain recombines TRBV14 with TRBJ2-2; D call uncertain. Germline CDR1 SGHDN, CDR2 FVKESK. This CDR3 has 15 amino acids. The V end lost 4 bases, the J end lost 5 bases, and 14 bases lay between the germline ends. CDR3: CASSPSVRFTGELFF. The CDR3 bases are TGTGCCAGCAGCCCCTCGGTCAGATTTACCGGGGAGCTGTTTTTT.

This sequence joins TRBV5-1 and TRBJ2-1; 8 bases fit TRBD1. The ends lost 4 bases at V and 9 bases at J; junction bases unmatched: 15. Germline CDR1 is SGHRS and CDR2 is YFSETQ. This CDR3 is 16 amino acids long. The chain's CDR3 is CASSLRGQAPLGEQFF. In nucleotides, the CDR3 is TGCGCCAGCAGCCTTCGGGGACAGGCCCCCTTGGGTGAGCAGTTCTTC.

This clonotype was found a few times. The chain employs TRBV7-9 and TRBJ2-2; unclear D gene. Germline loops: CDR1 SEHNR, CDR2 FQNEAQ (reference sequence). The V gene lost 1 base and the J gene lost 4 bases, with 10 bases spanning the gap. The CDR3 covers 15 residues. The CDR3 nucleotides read TGTGCCAGCAGCTTAGAGGCTCTATCCACCGGGGAGCTGTTTTTT. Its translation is CASSLEALSTGELFF.

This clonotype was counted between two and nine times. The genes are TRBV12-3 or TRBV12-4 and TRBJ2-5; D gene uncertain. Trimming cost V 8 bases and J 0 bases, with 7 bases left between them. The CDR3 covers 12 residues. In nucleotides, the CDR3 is TGTGCCAGCTGGAAGAACCAAGAGACCCAGTACTTC. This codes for CASWKNQETQYF.

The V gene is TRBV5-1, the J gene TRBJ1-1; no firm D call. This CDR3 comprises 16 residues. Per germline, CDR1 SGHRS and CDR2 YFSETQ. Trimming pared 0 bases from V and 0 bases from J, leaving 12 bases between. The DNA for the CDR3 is TGCGCCAGCAGCTTGGTAGGGTCTGGTATGAACACTGAAGCTTTCTTT. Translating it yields CASSLVGSGMNTEAFF.

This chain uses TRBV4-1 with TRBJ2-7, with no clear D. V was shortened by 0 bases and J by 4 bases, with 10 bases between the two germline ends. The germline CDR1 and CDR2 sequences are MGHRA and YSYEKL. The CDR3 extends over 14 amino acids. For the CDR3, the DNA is TGCGCCAGCAGCCAAGATTTTTCTACTTACGAGCAGTACGTC. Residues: CASSQDFSTYEQYV.

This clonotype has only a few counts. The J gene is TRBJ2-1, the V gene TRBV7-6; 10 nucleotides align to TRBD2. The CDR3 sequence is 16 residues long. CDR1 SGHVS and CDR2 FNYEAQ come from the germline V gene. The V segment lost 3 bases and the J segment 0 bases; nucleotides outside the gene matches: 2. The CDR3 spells CASSFSGGSSYNEQFF. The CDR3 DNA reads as TGTGCCAGCAGCTTTAGCGGGGGGAGCTCCTACAATGAGCAGTTCTTC.

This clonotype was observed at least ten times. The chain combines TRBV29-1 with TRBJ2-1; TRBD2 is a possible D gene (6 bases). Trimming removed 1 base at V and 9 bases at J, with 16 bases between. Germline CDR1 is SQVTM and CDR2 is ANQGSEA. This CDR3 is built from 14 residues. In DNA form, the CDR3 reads TGCAGCGTTGAAGTCGGTAGTAGGAGGGGTGAGCAGTTCTTC. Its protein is CSVEVGSRRGEQFF.

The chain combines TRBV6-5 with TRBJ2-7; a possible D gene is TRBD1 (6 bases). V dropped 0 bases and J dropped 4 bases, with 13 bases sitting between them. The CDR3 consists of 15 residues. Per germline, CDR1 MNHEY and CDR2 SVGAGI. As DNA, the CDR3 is TGTGCCAGCAGTTACTCTAGGACAGCCCTGTACGAGCAGTACTTC. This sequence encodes CASSYSRTALYEQYF.

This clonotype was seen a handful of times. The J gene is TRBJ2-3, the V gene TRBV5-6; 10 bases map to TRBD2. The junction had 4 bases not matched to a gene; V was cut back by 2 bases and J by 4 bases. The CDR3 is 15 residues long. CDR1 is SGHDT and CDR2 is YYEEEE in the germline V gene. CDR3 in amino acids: CASSLGLAVADTQYF. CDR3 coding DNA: TGTGCCAGCAGCTTAGGACTAGCGGTGGCAGATACGCAGTATTTT. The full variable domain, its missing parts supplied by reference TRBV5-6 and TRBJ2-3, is DAGVTQSPTHLIKTRGQQVTLRCSPKSGHDTVSWYQQALGQGPQFIFQYYEEEERQRGNFPDRFSGHQFPNYSSELNVNALLLGDSALYLCASSLGLAVADTQYFGPGTRLTVL.

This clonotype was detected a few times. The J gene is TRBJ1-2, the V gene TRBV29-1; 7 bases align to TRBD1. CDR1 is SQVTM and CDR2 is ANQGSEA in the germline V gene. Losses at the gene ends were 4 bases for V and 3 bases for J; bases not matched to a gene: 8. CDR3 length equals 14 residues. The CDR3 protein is CSVGPTGDDYGYTF. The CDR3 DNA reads TGCAGCGTTGGTCCAACAGGGGACGACTATGGCTACACCTTC.

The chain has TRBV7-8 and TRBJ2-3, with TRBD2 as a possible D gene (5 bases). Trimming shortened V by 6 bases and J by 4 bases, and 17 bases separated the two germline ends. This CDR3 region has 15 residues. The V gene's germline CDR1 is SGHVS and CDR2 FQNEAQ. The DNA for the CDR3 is TGTGCCAGCAGATCGAGAGGAGGTGGTCCAGATACGCAGTATTTT. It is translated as CASRSRGGGPDTQYF.

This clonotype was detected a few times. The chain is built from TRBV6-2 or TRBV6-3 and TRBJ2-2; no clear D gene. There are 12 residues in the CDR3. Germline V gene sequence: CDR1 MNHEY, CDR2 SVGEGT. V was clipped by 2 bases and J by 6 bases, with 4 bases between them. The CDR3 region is CASSYGAGELFF. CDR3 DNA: TGTGCCAGCAGTTACGGGGCCGGGGAGCTGTTTTTT.

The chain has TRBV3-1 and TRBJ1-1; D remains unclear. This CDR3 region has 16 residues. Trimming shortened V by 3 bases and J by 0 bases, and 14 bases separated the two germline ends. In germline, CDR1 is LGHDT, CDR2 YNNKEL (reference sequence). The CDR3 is CASSHQRTSMNTEAFF. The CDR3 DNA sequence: TGTGCCAGCAGCCACCAGAGGACTTCGATGAACACTGAAGCTTTCTTT.

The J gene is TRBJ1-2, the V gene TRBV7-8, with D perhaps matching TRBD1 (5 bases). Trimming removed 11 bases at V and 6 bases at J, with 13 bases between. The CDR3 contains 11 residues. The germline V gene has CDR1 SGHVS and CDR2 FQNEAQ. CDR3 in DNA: TGTGCCGTCCGCCGGGGGAATGGCTACACCTTC. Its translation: CAVRRGNGYTF.

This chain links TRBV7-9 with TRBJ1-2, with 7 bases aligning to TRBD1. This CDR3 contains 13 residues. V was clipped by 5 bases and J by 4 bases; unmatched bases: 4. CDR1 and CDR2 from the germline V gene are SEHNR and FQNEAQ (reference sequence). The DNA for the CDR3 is TGTGCCAGCAGCCCGACAGGGCGCTATGGCTACACCTTC. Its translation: CASSPTGRYGYTF.

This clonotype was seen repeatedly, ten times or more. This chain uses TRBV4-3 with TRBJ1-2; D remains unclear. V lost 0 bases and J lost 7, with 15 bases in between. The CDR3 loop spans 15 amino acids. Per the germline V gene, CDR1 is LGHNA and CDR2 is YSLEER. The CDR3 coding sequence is TGCGCCAGCAGCCAAGACTTGGTCCCATTATCTGGCTACACCTTC. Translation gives CASSQDLVPLSGYTF.